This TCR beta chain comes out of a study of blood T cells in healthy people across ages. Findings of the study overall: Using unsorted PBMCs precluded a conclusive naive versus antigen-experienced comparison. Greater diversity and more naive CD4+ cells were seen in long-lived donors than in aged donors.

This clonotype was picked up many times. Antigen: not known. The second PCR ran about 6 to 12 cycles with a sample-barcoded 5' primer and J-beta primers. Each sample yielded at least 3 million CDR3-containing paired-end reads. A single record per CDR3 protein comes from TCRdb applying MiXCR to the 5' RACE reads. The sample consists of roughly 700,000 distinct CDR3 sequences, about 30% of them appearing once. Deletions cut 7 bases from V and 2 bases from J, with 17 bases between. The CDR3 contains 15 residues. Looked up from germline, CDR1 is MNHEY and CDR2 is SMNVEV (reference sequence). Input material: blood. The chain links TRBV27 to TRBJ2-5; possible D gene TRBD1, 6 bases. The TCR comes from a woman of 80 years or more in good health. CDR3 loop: CASTQVGGTQETQYF. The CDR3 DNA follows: TGTGCCAGCACCCAAGTTGGGGGCACGCAAGAGACCCAGTACTTC.